This entry features one T cell receptor beta chain sequence. The target antigen is unknown. None of the donors, who were healthy HIV-negative adults, had recently had acute infections or vaccinations. This sample stems from a study of shared clonotypes between healthy human individuals. Looking at the study overall: Donors consisted of two women and three men between 18 and 49.

The CDR3 covers 16 residues. Germline assignment: CDR1 SGHAT and CDR2 FQNNGV. The V gene end was trimmed by 2 bases and the J gene end by 4 bases; junction bases not matched to a gene: 4. The genomic DNA of each subset was split evenly across several immunoSEQ plates. Assay used: immunoSEQ multiplex PCR; TCRdb lists only in-frame clones, some missing. The top ten clones hold over 0.12% of a sample with roughly 2.5 million clones, 85% to 95% of them seen once. Regarding the study as a whole: Estimated clonotype richness was generally higher in naive than memory subsets.

The source material was naive CD4+ T cells sorted from blood. Specified subset: CD45RA+ positively selected. This chain links TRBV11-2 with TRBJ2-2; 10 bases match TRBD1. The receptor comes from a young man in good health. CDR3 sequence: CASSLRRQGATGELFF. In nucleotides, the CDR3 is TGTGCCAGCAGCTTAAGAAGACAGGGGGCCACCGGGGAGCTGTTTTTT. Full variable domain (rest looked up from reference TRBV11-2 and TRBJ2-2): EAGVAQSPRYKIIEKRQSVAFWCNPISGHATLYWYQQILGQGPKLLIQFQNNGVVDDSQLPKDRFSAERLKGVDSTLKIQPAKLEDSAVYLCASSLRRQGATGELFFGEGSRLTVL.